This paragraph covers one T cell receptor (beta chain) sequence. Seattle cases were enrolled at active infection and followed longitudinally. The data derive from a study of blood T cell repertoires in COVID-19. Study in general: Spain, Italy and the United States supplied samples that represented acute and convalescent COVID-19. PBMCs, B-cell-depleted T cells, or T cells provided the cDNA or gDNA that made up the material.

Germline CDR1 is SQVTM and CDR2 is ANQGSEA. Unmatched junction bases numbered 9, after V lost 4 bases and J lost 0 bases. The CDR3 spans 17 residues. In the authors' workflow: By means of reference gene primer amplification, nucleated cell counts were estimated. Only in-frame clones appear in the TCRdb table, and some are missing; sequencing was by immunoSEQ multiplex PCR. Clone size and the V and J calls come from that table; the DNA yielded D and trimming. The data contain about 29,000 clones, roughly 88% of them singletons. The specimen sequenced was peripheral blood. This TCR derives from a woman older than 75 with COVID-19, enrolled during active disease. V and J are TRBV29-1 and TRBJ2-4; 10 bases are shared with TRBD2. CDR3 residues: CSVASSSGGLAKNIQYF. The CDR3 bases are TGCAGCGTTGCGTCGTCTAGCGGGGGACTAGCCAAAAACATTCAGTACTTC.